This TCR beta chain was recovered during a study of cytomegalovirus exposure and HLA in healthy donors. Study-wide results and caveats: Highest at DRB1 and lowest at HLA-C, TCR association rates differed among HLA loci in a later analysis. Information on immune exposure was restricted to one variable (CMV serostatus).

Regarding this clone: Its antigen is still unknown.

V gave up 3 bases and J gave up 9 bases; unmatched junction bases: 11. There are 16 residues in the CDR3. Germline V lookup: CDR1 MGHRA, CDR2 YSYEKL. The PCR ran on 60 Vbeta and 13 Jbeta primers. Sequencing used immunoSEQ multiplex PCR; TCRdb keeps in-frame clones, though not all of them. The table lists about 130,000 clones, around four fifths of them singletons. Input material: PBMCs. This TCR was recovered from a male donor in good health and CMV-seronegative. J is TRBJ2-1 and V is TRBV4-1; the match to TRBD2 covers 10 bases. CDR3: CASSQTSGGAESEQFF. The DNA for the CDR3 is TGCGCCAGCAGCCAGACCAGCGGGGGGGCCGAAAGTGAGCAGTTCTTC.